One T cell receptor (beta chain) is described in this entry. There is no known antigen for this receptor. The record has no base qualities; no much larger clone is one base away. One collaborating source in Seattle enrolled patients during active infection and followed them longitudinally through the course of disease. Whole blood was collected in K2EDTA tubes by collaborating institutions according to the institutions' own protocols. For TCRbeta analysis, collaborator samples were shipped as frozen whole blood, as isolated PBMCs, or as DNA extracted from either sample type. Per the germline V gene (reference sequence), SEHNR is the CDR1 and FQNEAQ is the CDR2. Germline trimming: 11 bases from V, 0 bases from J; junction bases outside gene matches: 5. The CDR3 contains 13 residues, cysteine and phenylalanine counted. CDR3 DNA only is kept here, 39 bases in frame from base 1. TCRbeta CDR3 regions were amplified from genomic DNA using the immunoSEQ Assay, a bias-controlled multiplex PCR. For the original study's pipeline: The number of nucleated cells in each sample was estimated by amplification of reference gene primers within the assay. Sequence reads were collapsed and filtered to measure the absolute abundance of every unique TCRbeta CDR3 rearrangement. For each sample, productive Simpson clonality was calculated as the square root of Simpson's diversity index over productive rearrangements. TCRdb mirrors the immuneACCESS table, restricted to in-frame sequences. Some clones are absent from its copies; in checked studies, under half trace to an unresolved V gene, and the reason for the others is unknown. V and J calls and clone size follow that table, whereas D and trimming were derived from the DNA. In all, the sample holds fewer than 350,000 clones, and roughly 87% of those were seen once. The top ten clones comprise 3% to 4% of the sample.

The sample comes from a study of blood T cell repertoires in COVID-19 (dated by TCRdb to 2020 to 2021). Notes on the research overall: Collaborator samples came from the United States, Italy and Spain and covered acute and convalescent phases of COVID-19. HLA class I and class II types, where available, came from metadata supplied by the sample provider rather than from assay-based typing. A freely available public database, intended as a resource for researchers studying the immune response to SARS-CoV-2, is where the repertoires were released. Sample metadata almost always included a de-identified subject ID, COVID-19 status, age in years and sex. Samples were obtained from the ongoing ImmuneRACE study (first 160 participants) and from approximately 1,200 subjects provided by 6 global collaborators. Deeply sampled blood TCRbeta repertoires from subjects exposed to, actively infected with, or recovered from COVID-19 were included in the dataset. The prospective study material was composed of cDNA or gDNA derived from T cells, B-cell-depleted T cells, or PBMCs.

Overall study results and their limits: How much clinical and demographic metadata was included differed by source and by participant, and the metadata was provided uncurated.

Recombination connected TRBV7-9 to TRBJ2-7; 9 junctional bases match TRBD2. The source is a woman in her sixties or seventies with COVID-19, enrolled during active disease. Specimen: peripheral blood. The CDR3 protein sequence reads: CAVSGRSSYEQYF. The sequence in DNA is TGTGCCGTTAGCGGGAGAAGCTCCTACGAGCAGTACTTC. Supplemented by the reference TRBV7-9 and TRBJ2-7 proteins around the CDR3, the complete variable domain is DTGVSQNPRHKITKRGQNVTFRCDPISEHNRLYWYRQTLGQGPEFLTYFQNEAQLEKSRLLSDRFSAERPKGSFSTLEIQRTEQGDSAMYLCAVSGRSSYEQYFGPGTRLTVT.